One and the same sample provided the 27 T cell receptor beta chains below, sequenced in a study of vaccination effects on CD4 cells after COVID-19. These receptors have no identified antigens. The table came from immunoSEQ multiplex PCR; TCRdb's copy has only in-frame clones and leaves some out. Of about 46,000 clones listed, around 76% are singletons. Upon completion of roughly ten days in culture, CD4+ T cells were isolated. This specimen was CD4+ T cells from PBMCs cultured without peptide, taken before COVID-19 vaccination. Receptor source: a human donor who had a prior SARS-CoV-2 infection.

The chain combines TRBV19 with TRBJ2-7, with a tentative D call TRBD1 (6 bases). Germline V gene data show CDR1 as LNHDA and CDR2 as SQIVND (reference sequence). This CDR3 is 14 amino acids long. Trimming removed 3 bases at V and 6 bases at J, with 15 bases between. In DNA form, the CDR3 reads TGTGCCAGTAGTATTGAAGGCAGGGGTAGCGAGCAGTACTTC. Translating gives CASSIEGRGSEQYF.

The chain joins TRBV5-1 to TRBJ1-3; D might be TRBD1 (5 bases). CDR3 size: 17 residues. The V end lost 0 bases, the J end lost 1 base, and 14 bases lay between the germline ends. Germline CDR1 is SGHRS and CDR2 is YFSETQ. CDR3 sequence (DNA): TGCGCCAGCAGCTTGGGGCAGGGCATTATATCTGGAAACACCATATATTTT. Protein: CASSLGQGIISGNTIYF.

V is TRBV7-3 and J is TRBJ2-2; TRBD2 might be the D (5 bases). V was trimmed by 2 bases and J by 4 bases, leaving 8 bases between them. CDR3 length equals 14 residues. CDR1 is SGHTA, CDR2 FQGTGA, per germline. The CDR3 region is CASSLGSVTGELFF. The CDR3 coding sequence is TGTGCCAGCAGCTTAGGTAGCGTCACCGGGGAGCTGTTTTTT.

The chain uses TRBV9 and TRBJ2-3; possible D gene TRBD2, 7 bases. The CDR3 has 15 amino acids. Germline V gene lookup returns CDR1 SGDLS and CDR2 YYNGEE. Trimming removed 5 bases at V and 2 bases at J, with 15 bases between. CDR3 in DNA: TGTGCCAGCAGGCGATGGGGGGGGGCCACAGATACGCAGTATTTT. Translating it yields CASRRWGGATDTQYF.

This clone was recorded a few times. The genes are TRBV14 and TRBJ2-1; 9 bases align to TRBD2. Trimming cost V 6 bases and J 2 bases; bases outside gene matches: 5. CDR3 size: 15 residues. Germline lookup yields CDR1 SGHDN and CDR2 FVKESK. The CDR3 spells CASSGIAGAYNEQFF. The DNA of the CDR3 is TGTGCCAGCAGTGGAATAGCGGGGGCCTACAATGAGCAGTTCTTC.

V and J are TRBV9 and TRBJ2-3, with D tentatively TRBD1 or TRBD2 (5 bases each). There are 14 residues in the CDR3. The V end lost 3 bases, the J end lost 2 bases, and 10 bases lay between the germline ends. Germline CDR1 SGDLS, CDR2 YYNGEE. CDR3 in amino acids: CASSETGTTDTQYF. Written as DNA, the CDR3 is TGTGCCAGCAGCGAGACGGGGACCACAGATACGCAGTATTTT.

The gene calls are TRBV5-4 and TRBJ1-4; D might be TRBD1 (5 bases). The germline gives CDR1 SGHNT, CDR2 YYREEE (reference sequence). V shed 3 bases and J shed 7 bases, with 19 bases lying between them. The CDR3 has 16 amino acids. CDR3 in DNA: TGTGCCAGCAGCTCGGGGCCGGGGCGATTGGGTGAAAAACTGTTTTTT. Residues: CASSSGPGRLGEKLFF.

The chain recombines TRBV10-2 with TRBJ2-7; no clear D. This CDR3 has 13 amino acids. Germline V lookup: CDR1 WSHSY, CDR2 SAAADI. Deletions cut 6 bases from V and 4 bases from J, with 13 bases between. The CDR3 DNA reads as TGCGCCAGCAGGCAGACGCCTTTGTACGAGCAGTACTTC. This sequence encodes CASRQTPLYEQYF.

The chain carries TRBV4-2 and TRBJ1-2; D is ambiguous. V lost 0 bases and J 6 bases, leaving 11 bases between the germline ends. The CDR3 totals 14 residues. Germline V gives CDR1 LGHNA, CDR2 YNFKEQ. CDR3 sequence reads: CASSQDSGRDGYTF. The DNA for the CDR3 is TGTGCCAGCAGCCAAGATAGTGGCAGAGATGGCTACACCTTC.

This clone showed up just a few times. This chain joins TRBV2 and TRBJ1-3; 7 bases agree with TRBD1. The CDR3 sequence is 17 residues long. V lost 0 bases, J lost 0 bases, and 5 bases stayed unmatched. CDR1 and CDR2 from the germline V gene are SNHLY and FYNNEI. The CDR3 nucleotides read TGTGCCAGCAGTGAAGCCCGGGACAGCTACTCTGGAAACACCATATATTTT. As protein: CASSEARDSYSGNTIYF.

V usage is TRBV2 and J usage is TRBJ2-7; 7 bases agree with TRBD2. The J segment lost 2 bases and the V segment lost 5 bases, leaving 6 bases of the junction unmatched. The V gene's germline CDR1 is SNHLY and CDR2 FYNNEI. The CDR3 covers 14 residues. CDR3 region: CASSLRGETYEQYF. CDR3 sequence (DNA): TGTGCCAGCAGTCTTCGGGGGGAGACCTACGAGCAGTACTTC.

The gene calls are TRBV3-1 (or the pseudogene TRBV3-2) and TRBJ1-2; D remains ambiguous. This CDR3 is built from 15 residues. Germline CDR1 and CDR2: LGHDT and YNNKEL (reference sequence). The V end lost 2 bases, the J end lost 5 bases, and 15 bases lay between the germline ends. CDR3 coding DNA: TGTGCCAGCAGCCAACACGCCGCCGAAGGGTATGGCTACACCTTC. As protein: CASSQHAAEGYGYTF.

The chain uses TRBV13 and TRBJ2-5, with 11 bases identical to TRBD2. V shed 0 bases, J shed 1 base, and the junction held 4 bases outside the gene matches. Germline V lookup: CDR1 PRHDT, CDR2 FYEKMQ (reference sequence). The CDR3 has 17 residues. CDR3: CASSLGPSGGLQETQYF. The CDR3 nucleotides read TGTGCCAGCAGCTTAGGACCTAGCGGGGGGCTCCAAGAGACCCAGTACTTC.

V is TRBV9 and J is TRBJ2-1, with TRBD2 matching 11 bases. Germline V gene sequence: CDR1 SGDLS, CDR2 YYNGEE. Trimming removed 4 bases from V and 3 bases from J; junction bases left unmatched: 6. The CDR3 has 16 amino acids. The CDR3: CASSPAGTSGYNEQFF. In nucleotides, the CDR3 is TGTGCCAGCAGCCCCGCCGGGACTAGCGGCTACAATGAGCAGTTCTTC.

This clone was seen a handful of times. This chain connects TRBV9 to TRBJ1-1; D unclear. CDR3 size: 14 residues. V was pared by 2 bases and J by 3 bases, with 11 bases between. CDR1 is SGDLS and CDR2 is YYNGEE in the germline V gene. Written as DNA, the CDR3 is TGTGCCAGCAGCGTCTCCCAGGACTACACTGAAGCTTTCTTT. It translates to CASSVSQDYTEAFF.

The V gene is TRBV12-3 or TRBV12-4, the J gene TRBJ2-7; D gene uncertain. Trimming shortened V by 3 bases and J by 6 bases, and 9 bases separated the two germline ends. CDR3 size: 12 residues. CDR3: CASSFARIEQYF. The CDR3 coding sequence is TGTGCCAGCAGTTTTGCCAGGATCGAGCAGTACTTC.

V usage is TRBV6-6 and J usage is TRBJ2-3; D is uncertain. This CDR3 is 17 amino acids long. Germline V gene sequence: CDR1 MNHNY, CDR2 SVGAGI (reference sequence). The V end was cut by 5 bases, the J end by 1 base, with 19 bases between. The CDR3 spells CASSLNPTPSGTDTQYF. In nucleotides, the CDR3 is TGTGCCAGCAGTCTGAACCCTACCCCGTCGGGCACAGATACGCAGTATTTT.

This clone appeared a single time. The chain joins TRBV11-1 to TRBJ2-3; D unresolved. There are 13 residues in the CDR3. Trimming took off 3 bases at V and 6 bases at J, with 10 bases between the two ends. Germline V gives CDR1 SGHAT, CDR2 FQDESV (reference sequence). DNA of the CDR3: TGTGCCAGCAGCTTCGGATCCATGGATACGCAGTATTTT. It yields the protein CASSFGSMDTQYF. Looking up the rest from reference TRBV11-1 and TRBJ2-3 gives the full variable domain: EAEVAQSPRYKITEKSQAVAFWCDPISGHATLYWYRQILGQGPELLVQFQDESVVDDSQLPKDRFSAERLKGVDSTLKIQPAELGDSAMYLCASSFGSMDTQYFGPGTRLTVL.

The chain employs TRBV7-3 and TRBJ2-3; maybe TRBD2 (6 bases). The CDR3 covers 13 residues. The V end was cut by 6 bases, the J end by 5 bases, with 12 bases between. Germline CDR1 is SGHTA and CDR2 is FQGTGA. This CDR3 reads CASSQTSVDTQYF. In nucleotides, the CDR3 is TGTGCCAGCAGTCAGACTAGTGTAGATACGCAGTATTTT.

The CDR3 here is CASSPNRAQGPNQPQHF. CDR3 nucleotides: TGTGCCAGCAGCCCAAACAGGGCCCAGGGTCCCAATCAGCCCCAGCATTTT. The rearrangement links TRBV7-2 to TRBJ1-5, with D maybe TRBD1 (6 bases). The germline gives CDR1 SGHTA, CDR2 FQGNSA. V dropped 5 bases and J dropped 3 bases, with 20 bases sitting between them. The CDR3 length is 17 residues. The full variable domain, with the rest looked up from reference TRBV7-2 and TRBJ1-5, is GAGVSQSPSNKVTEKGKDVELRCDPISGHTALYWYRQSLGQGLEFLIYFQGNSAPDKSGLPSDRFSAERTGGSVSTLTIQRTQQEDSAVYLCASSPNRAQGPNQPQHFGDGTRLSIL.

This clone was detected a few times. The chain links TRBV5-6 to TRBJ1-1, with 9 bases lining up with TRBD1. Trimming removed 0 bases from V and 11 bases from J; junction bases left unmatched: 2. Germline V gives CDR1 SGHDT, CDR2 YYEEEE. This CDR3 is 12 amino acids long. The CDR3 DNA reads as TGTGCCAGCAGCTTGGCCGGGACAGGGGCTTTCTTT. It specifies CASSLAGTGAFF.

The rearrangement uses TRBV4-3 and TRBJ2-7, with D possibly TRBD1 on 6 matching bases. Germline CDR1 is LGHNA and CDR2 is YSLEER. V lost 0 bases, J lost 6 bases, and 18 bases lay in between. This CDR3 is built from 16 residues. The CDR3 nucleotides read TGCGCCAGCAGCCAAGAAAGGGGGTTTAATATCCGCGAGCAGTACTTC. Translation: CASSQERGFNIREQYF.

This clone is medium-sized in the sample. The genes are TRBV15 and TRBJ1-5; maybe TRBD1 (5 bases). Looked up from germline, CDR1 is LNHNV and CDR2 is YYDKDF (reference sequence). The V end was cut by 3 bases, the J end by 6 bases, with 12 bases between. The CDR3 has 14 amino acids. DNA for the CDR3: TGTGCCACCAGCAGTAGACAGATCGGTCAGCCCCAGCATTTT. Translated: CATSSRQIGQPQHF.

The chain combines TRBV28 with TRBJ2-7; D assignment may be TRBD1 or TRBD2 (5 bases each). The CDR3 is 16 amino acids. CDR1 MDHEN and CDR2 SYDVKM come from the germline V gene. With 5 bases removed from V and 4 bases from J, the gap between germline ends came to 21 bases. The CDR3 reads CASSALPGGGNYEQYF. For the CDR3, the DNA is TGTGCCAGCAGTGCGCTCCCTGGGGGTGGGAATTACGAGCAGTACTTC.

This chain's CDR3 is CASRSDRDSYEQYF. Written as DNA, the CDR3 is TGTGCCAGCAGATCGGACAGGGACTCCTACGAGCAGTACTTC. This rearrangement joins TRBV5-4 to TRBJ2-7; 8 bases are shared with TRBD1. With 5 bases clipped from V and 0 bases from J, the junction kept 4 bases outside the gene matches. CDR1 is SGHNT and CDR2 is YYREEE in the germline V gene (reference sequence). The CDR3 loop spans 14 amino acids.

The chain employs TRBV5-5 and TRBJ2-3; TRBD2 matches 10 bases. There are 15 residues in the CDR3. With 4 bases clipped from V and 10 bases from J, the junction kept 12 bases outside the gene matches. Germline V gene lookup returns CDR1 SGHKS and CDR2 YYEKEE (reference sequence). The CDR3 region has the DNA TGTGCCAGCAGCCTAAGCGGGGGGGCCGTCGGGTCGCAGTATTTT. It encodes CASSLSGGAVGSQYF.

This clone has only one observation. For the CDR3, the DNA is TGTGCCAGCAGAAGACTAGCGGGGTGGACAGATACGCAGTATTTT. Protein product: CASRRLAGWTDTQYF. This chain connects TRBV2 to TRBJ2-3, with 11 bases that match TRBD2. Germline CDR1 and CDR2: SNHLY and FYNNEI. The CDR3 covers 15 residues. V dropped 6 bases and J dropped 3; count of bases not matched to a gene: 5.